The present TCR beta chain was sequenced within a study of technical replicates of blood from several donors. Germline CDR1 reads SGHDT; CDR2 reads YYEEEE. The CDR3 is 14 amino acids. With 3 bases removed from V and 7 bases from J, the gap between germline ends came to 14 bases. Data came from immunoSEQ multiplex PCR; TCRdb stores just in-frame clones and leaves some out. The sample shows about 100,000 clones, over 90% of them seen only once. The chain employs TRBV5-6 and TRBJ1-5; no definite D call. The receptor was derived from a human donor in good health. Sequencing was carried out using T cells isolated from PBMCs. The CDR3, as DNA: TGTGCCAGCAGCTCCGCTGGGCACGACCAGCCCCAGCATTTT. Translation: CASSSAGHDQPQHF.